This T cell receptor (beta chain) originates from a study of OX40 agonist ivuxolimab in advanced cancers. Overall study results and limits: Partial responders at 0.1-3.0 mg/kg showed near-lowest clonal expansion. The antigen specificity of the peripheral T cells (those that were expanded) was not determined.

With regard to this clone: What it binds is unknown.

Produced via immunoSEQ multiplex PCR; TCRdb's table is partial and in-frame only. The sample contains some 20,000 clones, roughly four fifths of which appear only once. The V gene end was trimmed by 4 bases and the J gene end by 2 bases; junction bases not matched to a gene: 2. From germline, CDR1 is SGHRS and CDR2 YFSETQ. The CDR3 is made up of 15 amino acids. The chain couples TRBV5-1 to TRBJ2-1, with 11 positions matching TRBD2. Here the sequenced sample was CD4+ or CD8+ T cells sorted from blood, taken in a trial of the OX40 agonist ivuxolimab. This clonotype was sampled from an adult with an advanced solid tumor such as melanoma, head and neck, liver or kidney cancer. For the CDR3, the DNA is TGCGCCAGCAGCCCGACTAGCGGGACCTACAATGAGCAGTTCTTC. Residues: CASSPTSGTYNEQFF.